This section outlines one T cell receptor beta chain sequence together with its context. The table came from immunoSEQ multiplex PCR; TCRdb's copy has only in-frame clones and leaves some out. The sample shows under 13,000 clones, over 40% of them seen only once. The data belong to a study of neoadjuvant anti-PD-1 for oral cavity cancer. The input for sequencing was tumor tissue, taken before nivolumab (anti-PD-1) treatment. The clonotype originates from a person aged 35 to 85 with oral cavity squamous cell carcinoma.

For the CDR3, the DNA is TGTGCCAGCAGCCCAACGATTCAGTTGTACACTGAAGCTTTCTTT. Protein sequence: CASSPTIQLYTEAFF. The rearrangement links TRBV7-6 to TRBJ1-1; D not resolved. Trimming took off 5 bases at V and 3 bases at J, with 16 bases between the two ends. The V gene's germline CDR1 is SGHVS and CDR2 FNYEAQ. CDR3 size: 15 residues.